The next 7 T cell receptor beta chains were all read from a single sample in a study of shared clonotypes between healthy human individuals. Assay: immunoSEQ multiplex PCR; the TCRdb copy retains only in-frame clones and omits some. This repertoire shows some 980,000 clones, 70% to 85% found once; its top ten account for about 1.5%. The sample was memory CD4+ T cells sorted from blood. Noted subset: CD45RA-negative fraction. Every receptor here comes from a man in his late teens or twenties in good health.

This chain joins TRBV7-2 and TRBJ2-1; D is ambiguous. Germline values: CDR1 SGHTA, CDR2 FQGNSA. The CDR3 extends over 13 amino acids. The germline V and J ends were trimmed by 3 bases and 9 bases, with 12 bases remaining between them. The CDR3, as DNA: TGTGCCAGCAGCTTGTCTCCTGGATTTGAGCAGTTCTTC. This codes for CASSLSPGFEQFF.

DNA for the CDR3: TGTGCCAGCAGTCAAGAGGTTGGCTACACCTTC. The encoded protein is CASSQEVGYTF. The chain has TRBV2 and TRBJ1-2; the D is unclear. Germline assignment: CDR1 SNHLY and CDR2 FYNNEI. CDR3 size: 11 residues. Deletions cut 5 bases from V and 7 bases from J, with 8 bases between.

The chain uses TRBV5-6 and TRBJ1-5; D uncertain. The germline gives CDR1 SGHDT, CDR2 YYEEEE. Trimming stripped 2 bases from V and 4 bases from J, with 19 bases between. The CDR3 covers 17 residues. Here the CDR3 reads CASSFYGLGGRNQPQHF. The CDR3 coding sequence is TGTGCCAGCAGCTTTTACGGTTTGGGAGGGAGGAATCAGCCCCAGCATTTT.

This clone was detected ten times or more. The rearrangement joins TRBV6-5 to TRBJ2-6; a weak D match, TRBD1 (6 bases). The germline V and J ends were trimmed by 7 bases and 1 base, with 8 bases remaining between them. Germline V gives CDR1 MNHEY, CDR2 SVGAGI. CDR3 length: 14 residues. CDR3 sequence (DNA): TGTGCCAGCACCGGACAGTCTGGGGCCAACGTCCTGACTTTC. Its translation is CASTGQSGANVLTF.

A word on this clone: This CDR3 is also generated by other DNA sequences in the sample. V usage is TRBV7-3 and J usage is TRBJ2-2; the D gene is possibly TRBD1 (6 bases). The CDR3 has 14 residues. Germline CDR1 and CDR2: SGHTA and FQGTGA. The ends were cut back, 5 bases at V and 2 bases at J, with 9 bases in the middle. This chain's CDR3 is CASSRGGNTGELFF. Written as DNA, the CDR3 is TGTGCCAGCAGCCGAGGGGGAAACACCGGGGAGCTGTTTTTT.

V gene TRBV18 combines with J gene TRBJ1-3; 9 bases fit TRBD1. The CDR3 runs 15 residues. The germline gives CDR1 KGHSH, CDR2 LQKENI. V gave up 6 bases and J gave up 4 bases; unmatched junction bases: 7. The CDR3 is CASSSGTGSGNTIYF. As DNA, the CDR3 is TGTGCCAGCTCGTCCGGGACAGGGTCCGGAAACACCATATATTTT. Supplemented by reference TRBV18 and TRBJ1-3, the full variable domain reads NAGVMQNPRHLVRRRGQEARLRCSPMKGHSHVYWYRQLPEEGLKFMVYLQKENIIDESGMPKERFSAEFPKEGPSILRIQQVVRGDSAAYFCASSSGTGSGNTIYFGEGSWLTVV.

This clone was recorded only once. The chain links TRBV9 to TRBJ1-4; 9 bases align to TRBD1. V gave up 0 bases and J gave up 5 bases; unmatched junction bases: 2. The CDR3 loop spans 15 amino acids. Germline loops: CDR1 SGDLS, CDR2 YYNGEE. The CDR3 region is CASSVVGTGNEKLFF. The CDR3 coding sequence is TGTGCCAGCAGCGTAGTAGGGACAGGGAATGAAAAACTGTTTTTT.